This T cell receptor beta chain originates from a study of T cell responses to AZD1222 COVID-19 vaccine. Findings and caveats of the study: Along spike, vaccine-associated CD4 TCRs were found throughout, with dominance at 160-218 and 743-854. Baseline seropositivity characterized only 5 to 7 AZD1222 recipients.

Of note for this clone: The antigen is unknown.

V lost 4 bases and J 7 bases, leaving 10 bases between the germline ends. This CDR3 has 13 residues. Germline V CDR1 and CDR2: SNHLY, FYNNEI. Clones were read by immunoSEQ multiplex PCR, and TCRdb kept only the in-frame ones, dropping some. The data contain 100,000 to 150,000 clones, 70% to 90% of them singletons. This clonotype was obtained from an adult in good health. The sample consisted of peripheral blood, taken on day 0 of AZD1222 vaccination. This rearrangement joins TRBV2 to TRBJ2-2; perhaps D is TRBD1 or TRBD2 (5 bases each). The CDR3 sequence: CASSGGFYGELFF. CDR3 sequence (DNA): TGTGCCAGCAGTGGGGGGTTTTACGGGGAGCTGTTTTTT.